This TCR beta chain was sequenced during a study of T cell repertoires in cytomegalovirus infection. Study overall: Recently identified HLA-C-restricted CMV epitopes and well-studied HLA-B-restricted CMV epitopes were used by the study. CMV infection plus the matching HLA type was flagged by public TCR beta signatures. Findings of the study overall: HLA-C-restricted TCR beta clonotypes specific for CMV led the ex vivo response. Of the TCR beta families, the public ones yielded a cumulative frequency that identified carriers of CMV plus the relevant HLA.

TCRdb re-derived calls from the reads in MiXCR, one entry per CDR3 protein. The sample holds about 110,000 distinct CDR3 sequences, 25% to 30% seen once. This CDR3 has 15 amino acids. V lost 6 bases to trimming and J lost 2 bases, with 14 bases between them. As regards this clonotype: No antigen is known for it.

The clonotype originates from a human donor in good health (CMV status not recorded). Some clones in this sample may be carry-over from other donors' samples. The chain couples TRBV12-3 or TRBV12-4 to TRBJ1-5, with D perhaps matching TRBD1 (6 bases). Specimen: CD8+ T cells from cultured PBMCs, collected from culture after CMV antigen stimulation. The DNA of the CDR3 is TGTGCCAGCAGCCCAGGGTCAGGGGGCAATCAGCCCCAGCATTTT. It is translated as CASSPGSGGNQPQHF.